This entry concerns a single T cell receptor beta chain. Its antigen is currently unknown. The sample is drawn from a study of T cell responses to AZD1222 COVID-19 vaccine. This CDR3 comprises 13 residues. Trimming pared 0 bases from V and 8 bases from J, leaving 11 bases between. In germline, CDR1 is SGHRS, CDR2 YFSETQ. Generated by immunoSEQ multiplex PCR, the TCRdb table keeps only in-frame clones and is missing some. There are over 45,000 clones in the sample; around 90% occur only once, and roughly 14% lies in the top ten. Overall study findings and caveats: Elevations in Spike-specific TCR breadth and depth followed administration of two AZD1222 doses. It was only after the peak T cell response that any repertoires were sampled.

The V gene is TRBV5-1, the J gene TRBJ1-2; D is ambiguous. The sample here was peripheral blood, taken 28 days after the second AZD1222 dose. The TCR was taken from an adult who received the AZD1222 COVID-19 vaccine. The CDR3 DNA sequence: TGCGCCAGCAGCTTGGCGACCGGCCGGGGCTACACCTTC. This encodes CASSLATGRGYTF.